This T cell receptor (beta chain) originates from a study of blood T cell repertoires in COVID-19. About the research overall: COVID-19 samples from acute and convalescent phases originated in the United States, Italy and Spain.

The table lists this clone with a count of one. V was clipped by 4 bases and J by 7 bases; unmatched bases: 9. The CDR3 is 15 amino acids. CDR1 and CDR2 from the germline V gene are LNHDA and SQIVND (reference sequence). Original data processing: Amplification of reference gene primers provided the estimated nucleated cell counts. The method was immunoSEQ multiplex PCR; TCRdb's version includes in-frame clones alone and lacks a portion of them. That table furnishes V, J and clone size, whereas the DNA furnished D and trimming. The sample includes under 100,000 clones, 85% of them seen just once. The chain couples TRBV19 to TRBJ1-4; 7 positions match TRBD1. Sequenced input: peripheral blood. This sequence was found in a man between 50 and 59 years old with acute or convalescent COVID-19. The CDR3 region has the DNA TGTGCCAGTAGTAAAACAGGGGTTCTCGGTGAAAAACTGTTTTTT. Translating it yields CASSKTGVLGEKLFF.